A single sample is the source of the 13 T cell receptor beta chains below, sequenced in a study of regulatory T cells in long-lasting Graves disease. Arm-PCR of CDR3 regions and iRepertoire HTBI primers were used to build TCR beta libraries. TCRdb re-called the multiplex PCR reads with MiXCR, one entry per CDR3 protein. The sample consists of a few hundred thousand distinct CDR3 sequences, 13% of them appearing once. The time point: newly diagnosed GD, antithyroid drugs for less than 3 months. PBMC-derived RNA was used for the TCR library. This sample was shared with a second study, whose subject was T cells in Graves' hyperthyroidism and ophthalmopathy.

The source material was peripheral blood mononuclear cells (PBMCs), sampled at new diagnosis, from a patient treated with antithyroid drugs. These receptors all come from a man between 25 and 39 years old with Graves disease.

This clonotype was observed at least ten times. CDR3 DNA sequence: TGCAGTGCTACGACAGGACAGGCTTATAGCACAGATACGCAGTATTTT. As protein: CSATTGQAYSTDTQYF. The genes are TRBV20-1 and TRBJ2-3; 7 nucleotides line up with TRBD1. The CDR3 has 16 amino acids. The V and J ends lost 4 bases and 0 bases, in that order; junction bases with no gene match: 10. CDR1 and CDR2 (germline): DFQATT, SNEGSKA (reference sequence).

The V and J genes are TRBV11-2 and TRBJ2-5; TRBD2 aligns across 10 bases. V trimming: 4 bases; J trimming: 1 base; junction bases outside the gene matches: 3. The CDR3 length is 15 residues. The germline gives CDR1 SGHAT, CDR2 FQNNGV. The CDR3 is CASSYLAGVQETQYF. CDR3 DNA sequence: TGTGCCAGCAGCTATCTAGCGGGGGTCCAAGAGACCCAGTACTTC.

This sequence joins TRBV5-1 and TRBJ2-5, with 13 bases that match TRBD2. This CDR3 has 15 residues. V shed 6 bases, J shed 7 bases, and the junction held 9 bases outside the gene matches. In germline, CDR1 is SGHRS, CDR2 YFSETQ. CDR3 loop: CASTGLAGPPRTQYF. The CDR3 nucleotides read TGCGCCAGCACGGGACTAGCGGGACCCCCTAGGACCCAGTACTTC. Combining the CDR3 with reference TRBV5-1 and TRBJ2-5 gives the whole variable domain KAGVTQTPRYLIKTRGQQVTLSCSPISGHRSVSWYQQTPGQGLQFLFEYFSETQRNKGNFPGRFSGRQFSNSRSEMNVSTLELGDSALYLCASTGLAGPPRTQYFGPGTRLLVL.

This clonotype was counted between two and nine times. The chain couples TRBV24-1 to TRBJ2-1; TRBD2 aligns across 7 bases. V was clipped by 3 bases and J by 0 bases; unmatched bases: 4. The CDR3 is 16 amino acids. The germline V gene has CDR1 KGHDR and CDR2 SFDVKD. The CDR3 spells CATSDPSGSSYNEQFF. CDR3 nucleotides: TGTGCCACCAGTGATCCTAGCGGAAGCTCCTACAATGAGCAGTTCTTC.

This clonotype has only a few counts. This chain connects TRBV9 to TRBJ2-7; D is undetermined. The CDR3 spans 14 residues. V was clipped by 2 bases and J by 3 bases, with 12 bases between them. Germline V lookup: CDR1 SGDLS, CDR2 YYNGEE. The CDR3 DNA is TGTGCCAGCAGCGTCTCCTTGGCGAACTACGAGCAGTACTTC. It codes for CASSVSLANYEQYF.

Of note for this clonotype: Mismatch with germline at one junction end may stem from a read error. The chain links TRBV24-1 to TRBJ1-2; D call uncertain. This CDR3 is 12 amino acids long. Germline lookup yields CDR1 KGHDR and CDR2 SFDVKD. The CDR3 nucleotides read TGTGCCACCAGGGATTTTAACTATGGCTACACCTTC. Amino acid sequence: CATRDFNYGYTF.

The chain combines TRBV20-1 with TRBJ2-7; D unresolved. The CDR3 length is 11 residues. Per the germline V gene, CDR1 is DFQATT and CDR2 is SNEGSKA (reference sequence). Trimming stripped 6 bases from V and 5 bases from J, with 11 bases between. CDR3 sequence: CSAQIAHEQYF. The DNA of the CDR3 is TGCAGTGCCCAGATAGCCCACGAGCAGTACTTC.

This chain uses TRBV20-1 with TRBJ2-3; no clear D gene. Germline values: CDR1 DFQATT, CDR2 SNEGSKA (reference sequence). This CDR3 comprises 15 residues. V was trimmed by 6 bases and J by 6 bases, leaving 22 bases between them. The CDR3 is CSAPPPQRGSDTQYF. CDR3 nucleotides: TGCAGTGCCCCACCTCCGCAGCGTGGTTCGGATACGCAGTATTTT.

V is TRBV10-3 and J is TRBJ2-3; 7 bases map to TRBD2. The CDR3 runs 19 residues. Unmatched junction bases numbered 20, after V lost 8 bases and J lost 0 bases. Per the germline V gene, CDR1 is ENHRY and CDR2 is SYGVKD. In nucleotides, the CDR3 is TGTGCCATCTCAAAATTTAAGTACGGGAGGAGCCCTAGCACAGATACGCAGTATTTT. Its translation: CAISKFKYGRSPSTDTQYF.

This clonotype was seen many times. The chain recombines TRBV12-3 or TRBV12-4 with TRBJ2-3; TRBD2 is a possible D gene (6 bases). The ends were cut back, 6 bases at V and 5 bases at J, with 21 bases in the middle. The CDR3 consists of 16 residues. The CDR3 region is CASSLTRSGRGDTQYF. CDR3 bases: TGTGCCAGCAGCCTGACTAGATCCGGTCGAGGAGATACGCAGTATTTT.

The CDR3, as DNA: TGTGCCACCAGCAGAGATGTATTAGGGTTGGAGACCCAGTACTTC. Translation: CATSRDVLGLETQYF. The chain carries TRBV15 and TRBJ2-5; D is uncertain. V dropped 0 bases and J dropped 5 bases, with 13 bases sitting between them. The CDR3 runs to 15 residues. Germline V CDR1 and CDR2: LNHNV, YYDKDF (reference sequence).

This clonotype showed up many times. The genes are TRBV6-4 and TRBJ2-1; D call uncertain. V was shortened by 0 bases and J by 6 bases, with 6 bases between the two germline ends. Germline V gene sequence: CDR1 MRHNA, CDR2 SNTAGT. The CDR3 covers 13 residues. As DNA, the CDR3 is TGTGCCAGCAGTGACTCGGAACGCAATGAGCAGTTCTTC. Protein: CASSDSERNEQFF.

This clonotype came up many times. The CDR3 DNA reads as TGTGCCAGCAGTTTTGGCATAAAGAATGAGCAGTTCTTC. Amino acid sequence: CASSFGIKNEQFF. The chain joins TRBV27 to TRBJ2-1; D not resolved. Trimming stripped 3 bases from V and 7 bases from J, with 10 bases between. Germline values: CDR1 MNHEY, CDR2 SMNVEV (reference sequence). This CDR3 is built from 13 residues.